A selection of T cell receptor beta chains follows, all from one sample in a study of T-cell reconstitution after alpha-beta-depleted transplantation in children. TCRdb analysed the PCR reads with MiXCR anew, one entry per CDR3 protein. The sample carries around 580,000 distinct CDR3 sequences, over 25% recorded once. Sequences were derived from PBMCs, sampled before TCRalphabeta/CD19-depleted stem cell transplant. The receptors here all came from a boy in the first two years of life with Wiskott-Aldrich syndrome, due to receive a stem cell transplant. The CDR3 runs from the conserved cysteine through the conserved F or W. Fields, in order: CDR3 length, V gene, clone size, J gene, D gene, CDR3 protein, CDR3 DNA. The D gene is left open where the match is weak. Rows may omit the clone size; those that give it use once, few, many or a size class.

length: 15
V: TRBV4-1
size: few
J: TRBJ2-5
D: NA
CDR3: CASSQDLEGGETQYF
DNA: TGCGCCAGCAGCCAAGATCTTGAGGGGGGGGAGACCCAGTACTTC

length: 14
V: TRBV20-1
size: few
J: TRBJ2-5
D: NA
CDR3: CSARSGVLQETQYF
DNA: TGCAGTGCTAGGTCCGGGGTTCTCCAAGAGACCCAGTACTTC

length: 18
V: TRBV4-1
size: NA
J: TRBJ2-2
D: TRBD2
CDR3: CASSQEFSSSGQRRELFF
DNA: TGCGCCAGCAGCCAAGAATTTTCATCTAGCGGACAACGCAGAGAGCTGTTTTTT

length: 11
V: TRBV10-2
size: NA
J: TRBJ2-1
D: NA
CDR3: CASSGTYEQFF
DNA: TGCGCCAGCAGTGGGACATATGAGCAGTTCTTC

length: 13
V: TRBV20-1
size: few
J: TRBJ2-7
D: NA
CDR3: CSAREGSSYEQYF
DNA: TGCAGTGCTAGAGAGGGCAGCTCCTACGAGCAGTACTTC

length: 14
V: TRBV7-8
size: NA
J: TRBJ2-5
D: NA
CDR3: CASSLGAWQETQYF
DNA: TGTGCCAGCAGCTTAGGGGCTTGGCAAGAGACCCAGTACTTC

length: 13
V: TRBV12-3/TRBV12-4
size: few
J: TRBJ1-2
D: NA
CDR3: CASSLETGSGYTF
DNA: TGTGCCAGCAGTTTAGAAACAGGGTCCGGCTACACCTTC

length: 13
V: TRBV5-1
size: NA
J: TRBJ2-1
D: NA
CDR3: CASSLAKEGVSFF
DNA: TGCGCCAGCAGCTTGGCCAAGGAGGGGGTATCGTTCTTC

length: 15
V: TRBV5-1
size: few
J: TRBJ1-5
D: TRBD1
CDR3: CASSVTGTGDQPQHF
DNA: TGCGCCAGCAGTGTAACCGGGACAGGGGATCAGCCCCAGCATTTT

length: 14
V: TRBV6-1
size: many
J: TRBJ2-3
D: TRBD2
CDR3: CASSRTSGTGSQYF
DNA: TGTGCCAGCAGTAGGACTAGCGGGACTGGTTCGCAGTATTTT

length: 15
V: TRBV29-1
size: few
J: TRBJ1-1
D: NA
CDR3: CSVEVLATRGVGAFF
DNA: TGCAGCGTTGAAGTTTTGGCTACTCGGGGGGTAGGAGCTTTCTTT

length: 12
V: TRBV18
size: NA
J: TRBJ2-7
D: NA
CDR3: CASSPVTYEQYF
DNA: TGTGCCAGCTCACCAGTAACCTACGAGCAGTACTTC

length: 17
V: TRBV5-1
size: few
J: TRBJ2-3
D: TRBD2
CDR3: CASSPYRSGRSTDTQYF
DNA: TGCGCCAGCAGCCCTTACCGTAGCGGGCGTAGCACAGATACGCAGTATTTT

length: 14
V: TRBV6-1
size: few
J: TRBJ1-5
D: TRBD1
CDR3: CASSEDRGGQPQHF
DNA: TGTGCCAGCAGCGAAGACAGGGGGGGTCAGCCCCAGCATTTT

length: 16
V: TRBV4-1
size: few
J: TRBJ2-2
D: NA
CDR3: CASSQGDRKNTGELFF
DNA: TGCGCCAGCAGCCAAGGGGACCGCAAAAACACCGGGGAGCTGTTTTTT

length: 15
V: TRBV12-3/TRBV12-4
size: NA
J: TRBJ1-5
D: TRBD1
CDR3: CASSLQGARNQPQHF
DNA: TGTGCCAGCAGCCTCCAGGGGGCTCGCAATCAGCCCCAGCATTTT

length: 13
V: TRBV3-1
size: few
J: TRBJ2-7
D: NA
CDR3: CASSHVGPYEQYF
DNA: TGTGCTAGCAGCCACGTCGGTCCCTACGAGCAGTACTTC

length: 14
V: TRBV20-1
size: NA
J: TRBJ2-5
D: NA
CDR3: CSARDSRSGETQYF
DNA: TGCAGTGCTAGAGATAGCCGAAGCGGAGAGACCCAGTACTTC

length: 17
V: TRBV27
size: NA
J: TRBJ1-1
D: NA
CDR3: CASSSSRVVYEHTEAFF
DNA: TGTGCCAGCAGTTCCTCCAGGGTAGTATATGAGCACACTGAAGCTTTCTTT

length: 15
V: TRBV11-2
size: NA
J: TRBJ2-7
D: NA
CDR3: CASSFSVTRRYEQYF
DNA: TGTGCCAGCAGCTTCTCCGTTACGAGAAGATACGAGCAGTACTTC

length: 17
V: TRBV20-1
size: NA
J: TRBJ2-3
D: TRBD2
CDR3: CSASGASGRAGTDTQYF
DNA: TGCAGTGCTAGCGGAGCTAGCGGGAGGGCCGGCACAGATACGCAGTATTTT

length: 14
V: TRBV5-1
size: NA
J: TRBJ2-5
D: TRBD2
CDR3: CASSGRTSKETQYF
DNA: TGCGCCAGCAGCGGTCGGACTAGCAAGGAGACCCAGTACTTC

length: 17
V: TRBV4-2
size: few
J: TRBJ2-5
D: TRBD2
CDR3: CASSRRTSGSSQETQYF
DNA: TGTGCCAGCAGCCGACGAACTAGCGGGAGTAGCCAAGAGACCCAGTACTTC

length: 14
V: TRBV2
size: NA
J: TRBJ2-7
D: TRBD1
CDR3: CASSRGQGIHEQYF
DNA: TGTGCCAGCAGCCGAGGACAGGGCATCCACGAGCAGTACTTC

length: 16
V: TRBV28
size: few
J: TRBJ2-7
D: NA
CDR3: CASRTLRDQVSYEQYF
DNA: TGTGCCAGCAGAACCCTCCGGGACCAGGTGTCCTACGAGCAGTACTTC

length: 14
V: TRBV18
size: NA
J: TRBJ1-3
D: NA
CDR3: CASSTLRLGNTIYF
DNA: TGTGCCAGCTCAACCCTTAGACTCGGAAACACCATATATTTT

length: 16
V: TRBV4-1
size: NA
J: TRBJ2-1
D: NA
CDR3: CASSQERGRPQGEQFF
DNA: TGCGCCAGCAGCCAAGAACGGGGCAGACCGCAGGGTGAGCAGTTCTTC

length: 17
V: TRBV5-1
size: NA
J: TRBJ1-3
D: TRBD1
CDR3: CASSLSPGTARSGTIYF
DNA: TGCGCCAGCAGCTTGTCCCCCGGGACAGCCCGGAGTGGCACCATATATTTT

length: 13
V: TRBV24-1
size: NA
J: TRBJ2-7
D: TRBD1
CDR3: CATSDLTGYEQYF
DNA: TGTGCCACCAGTGACCTGACAGGGTACGAGCAGTACTTC